This T cell receptor (beta chain) was profiled in a study of T cells expressing NK-cell markers. The wider study: The study drew TCR beta repertoires from sorted CD3+CD56+NKG2C+, CD3+CD56+NKG2C- and CD3+CD56-NKG2C+ T cells. With respect to HCMV, seven of the eight sequenced donors were seropositive, and one was seronegative. Findings of the study overall: One observes that, in several donors, these clonotypes were also the leading ones within the CD3+CD56-NKG2C+ fraction.

The CDR3 length is 12 residues. The germline gives CDR1 SNHLY, CDR2 FYNNEI. On this clonotype: Its specificity is not known.

Researchers built TCR beta cDNA using 5'RACE template switching with UMIs. TCRdb reanalyzed the 5' RACE reads, giving one entry per CDR3 protein sequence and no DNA. The sample totals about 180,000 distinct CDR3 sequences. This chain joins TRBV2 and TRBJ1-1. Sequences were obtained from blood T cells: a sorted CD56 or NKG2C T cell subset, CD4+ or CD8+ T cells, or bulk PBMC T cells (not recorded which). The sequence derives from a woman aged 18 to 75 in good health. CDR3: CASRGTIPEAFF.